This TCR beta chain was sequenced during a study of OX40 agonist ivuxolimab in advanced cancers. Looking at the study overall: Ivuxolimab was an agonistic, fully human IgG2 monoclonal antibody directed against OX40 (CD134), a costimulatory receptor. Intravenous ivuxolimab was administered to patients every 2 weeks at six dose levels: 0.01, 0.1, 0.3, 1.5, 3 and 10 mg/kg. Of the approximately 54 dose-escalation patients, hepatocellular carcinoma was present in 19, melanoma in roughly 15, renal cell carcinoma in 9 and head and neck cancer in 9. The dose-escalation cohort was roughly 87% male with a mean age of approximately 59 years, ranging from roughly 20 to 85. Prior anti-PD-1, anti-PD-L1 or anti-CTLA-4 therapy was permitted, and checkpoint inhibitors had been received by 30% to 40% of dose-escalation patients. Three dose-escalation patients achieved partial responses, one with hepatocellular carcinoma and two with cutaneous melanoma. Peripheral TCRbeta sequencing was intended to test whether TCR sequence diversity was altered and clonal T-cell expansion was caused by ivuxolimab. The monotherapy dose-escalation portion (N = 52 patients) of the phase I ivuxolimab trial is reported in the paper.

The trial excluded patients who had a history of autoimmune disease or were on systemic immunosuppression. Peripheral blood for TCR sequencing was collected from all dose cohorts at baseline, on cycle 4 day 1, and on cycle 7 day 1. Samples came from an open-label, multicenter, first-in-human phase I dose-escalation trial of ivuxolimab. Adults with locally advanced or metastatic head and neck squamous cell, hepatocellular, melanoma or renal cell carcinoma were enrolled in the trial. Before TCR sequencing, CD4+ and CD8+ T cells were separately sorted from peripheral blood. What the work shows at the level of the full study, not this receptor alone: Low levels of normalized T-cell clonal expansion were also seen in some patients who did not respond. The antigen specificity of the peripheral T cells that underwent clonal expansion was not determined. Partial responders in the 0.1-3.0 mg/kg groups had among the lowest normalized peripheral clonal expansion, especially among CD8+ T cells. After ivuxolimab, CD8+ T cells had more expanded clones than CD4+ T cells on average. Clonal expansion of both CD4+ and CD8+ blood T cells was observed from baseline to week 6 at doses 0.1 to 3.0 mg/kg.

In the case of this clone: The antigen it recognizes is unknown. No much larger clone is present one base from it, and per-base qualities are unavailable.

Compared with germline, V lacks 6 bases and J lacks 4 bases; bases without a gene match: 4. Reading from cysteine to phenylalanine, the CDR3 counts 14 amino acids. Of the read, only the CDR3 DNA is kept; its 42 bases are in frame from base 1. For CDR1 and CDR2, the germline V gene lists MNHNS and SASEGT. To sequence the TCRbeta CDR3 region, genomic DNA was isolated from the sorted cells. The immunoSEQ Assay was used for sequencing of TCRbeta CDR3 regions. Entries here come from immuneACCESS through TCRdb and include only in-frame sequences with V and J called. Some clones fail to appear in such tables; in the studies checked, an unresolved V gene covers under half of the shortfall, and the cause of the remainder is unknown. Recorded for this sample are more than 85,000 clones; roughly 89% of them occurred a single time. The ten most abundant clones make up around 1.7% of the sample.

The sequence came from an adult with an advanced solid tumor such as melanoma, head and neck, liver or kidney cancer. The sample was CD4+ or CD8+ T cells sorted from blood, taken in a trial of the OX40 agonist ivuxolimab. The chain couples TRBV6-1 to TRBJ2-1, with TRBD1 matching 9 junction bases. The DNA reads TGTGCCAGCAGGCCGGGACAGGGTTACAATGAGCAGTTCTTC. It encodes CASRPGQGYNEQFF.